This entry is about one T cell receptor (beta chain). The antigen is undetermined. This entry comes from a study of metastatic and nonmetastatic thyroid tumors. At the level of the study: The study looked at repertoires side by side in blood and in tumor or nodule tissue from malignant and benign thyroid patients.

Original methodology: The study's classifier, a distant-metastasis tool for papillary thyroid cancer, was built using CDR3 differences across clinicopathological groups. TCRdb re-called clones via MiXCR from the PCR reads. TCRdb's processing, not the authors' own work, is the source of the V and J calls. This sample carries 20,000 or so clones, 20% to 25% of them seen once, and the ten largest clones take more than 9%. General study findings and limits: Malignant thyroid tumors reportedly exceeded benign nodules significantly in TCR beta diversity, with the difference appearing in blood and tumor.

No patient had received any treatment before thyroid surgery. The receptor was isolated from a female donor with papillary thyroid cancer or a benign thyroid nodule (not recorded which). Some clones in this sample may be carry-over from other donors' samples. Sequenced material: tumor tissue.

The CDR3 bases are TGTGCCAGCAGCCCGAGGCCCCCCTATGGCTACACCTTC. Translating it yields CASSPRPPYGYTF. V usage is TRBV11-2 and J usage is TRBJ1-2; D gene unclear. This CDR3 spans 13 amino acids. Germline CDR1 reads SGHAT; CDR2 reads FQNNGV. V lost 5 bases, J lost 4 bases, and 11 bases lay in between.